There are a few counts of the clone carrying this T cell receptor beta chain. Compared with germline, one end of the junction differs, possibly owing to a read error. The data originate from a study of metastatic and nonmetastatic thyroid tumors. TCRdb re-analyzed the PCR reads using MiXCR. The data contain 43,000 or so clones, less than 5% of them seen just once; the ten biggest clones take up approximately 9.5%. The CDR3 runs 16 residues. Until they underwent thyroid surgery, no patient had received any treatment. This receptor was identified in a female donor with papillary thyroid cancer or a benign thyroid nodule (not recorded which). Some clones in this sample may be carry-over from other donors' samples. The sample consisted of blood. This chain links TRBV12-3 or TRBV12-4 with TRBJ2-2; TRBD1 matches 9 bases. This chain's CDR3 is CASSHRDRANTGEPLF. CDR3 DNA: TGTGCCAGCAGTCACCGGGACAGGGCGAACACCGGGGAGCCGCTTTTC.